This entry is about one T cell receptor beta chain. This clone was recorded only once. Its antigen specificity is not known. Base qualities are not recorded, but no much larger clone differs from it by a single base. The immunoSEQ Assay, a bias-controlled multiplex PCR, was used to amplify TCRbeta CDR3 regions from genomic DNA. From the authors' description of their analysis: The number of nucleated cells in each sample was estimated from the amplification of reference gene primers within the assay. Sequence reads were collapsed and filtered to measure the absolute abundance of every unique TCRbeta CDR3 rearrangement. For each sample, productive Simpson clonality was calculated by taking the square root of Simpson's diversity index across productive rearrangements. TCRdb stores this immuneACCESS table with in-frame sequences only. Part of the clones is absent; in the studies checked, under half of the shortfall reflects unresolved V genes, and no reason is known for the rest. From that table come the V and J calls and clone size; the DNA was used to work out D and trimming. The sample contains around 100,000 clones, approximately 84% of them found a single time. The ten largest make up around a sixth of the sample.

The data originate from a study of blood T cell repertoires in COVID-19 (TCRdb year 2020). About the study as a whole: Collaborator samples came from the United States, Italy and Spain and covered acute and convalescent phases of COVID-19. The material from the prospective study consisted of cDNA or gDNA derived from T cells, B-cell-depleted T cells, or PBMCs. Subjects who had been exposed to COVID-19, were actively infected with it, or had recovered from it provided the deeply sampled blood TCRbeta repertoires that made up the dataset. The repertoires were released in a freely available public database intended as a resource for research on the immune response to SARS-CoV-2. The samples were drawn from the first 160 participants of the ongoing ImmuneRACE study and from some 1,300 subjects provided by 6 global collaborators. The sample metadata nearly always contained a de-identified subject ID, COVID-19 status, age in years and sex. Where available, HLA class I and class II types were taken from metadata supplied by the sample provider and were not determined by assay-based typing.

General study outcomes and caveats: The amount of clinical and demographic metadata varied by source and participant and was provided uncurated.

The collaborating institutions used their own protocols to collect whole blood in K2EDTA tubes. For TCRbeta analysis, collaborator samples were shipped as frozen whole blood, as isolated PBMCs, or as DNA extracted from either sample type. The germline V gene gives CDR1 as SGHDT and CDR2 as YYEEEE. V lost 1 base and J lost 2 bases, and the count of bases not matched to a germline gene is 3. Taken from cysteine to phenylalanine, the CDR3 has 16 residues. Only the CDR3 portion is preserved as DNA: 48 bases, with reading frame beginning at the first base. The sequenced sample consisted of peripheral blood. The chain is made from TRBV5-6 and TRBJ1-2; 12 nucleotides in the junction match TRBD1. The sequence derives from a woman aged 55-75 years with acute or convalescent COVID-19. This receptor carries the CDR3 CASSLSGTGGNYGYTF. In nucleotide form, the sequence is TGTGCCAGCAGCTTGAGTGGGACAGGGGGCAACTATGGCTACACCTTC.